Listed below are T cell receptor beta chains from one sample, sequenced in a study of T-cell reconstitution after alpha-beta-depleted transplantation in children. TCRdb re-derived calls from the PCR reads in MiXCR, one entry per CDR3 protein. This sample has about 290,000 distinct CDR3 sequences, with roughly 7.8% found just once. The specimen was peripheral blood, collected 360 days after TCRalphabeta/CD19-depleted stem cell transplant. The receptors originated from a female patient aged 2-10 years who had a stem cell transplant for Fanconi anemia, so the T cells may come from the graft donor. Each CDR3 is given with its conserved first and last residue. D genes are given only for firm matches. Some rows have no size entry. The others give once, few or many, or a class for an expanded clone.

CSASLLSYEQYF	TGCAGTGCTAGTCTCCTATCCTACGAGCAGTACTTC	TRBV20-1	TRBJ2-7	many	.
CSVGSGYGYTF	TGCAGCGTGGGGTCAGGGTATGGCTACACCTTC	TRBV29-1	TRBJ1-2	many	.
CASSKVRTNYGYTF	TGTGCCAGCAGCAAGGTTCGCACGAACTATGGCTACACCTTC	TRBV21-1	TRBJ1-2	many	.
CATSRETGGHTEAFF	TGTGCCACCAGCAGAGAAACAGGGGGCCACACTGAAGCTTTCTTT	TRBV15	TRBJ1-1	.	TRBD1
CASSGQGAIGNQPQHF	TGTGCCAGCAGCGGACAGGGGGCGATTGGTAATCAGCCCCAGCATTTT	TRBV14	TRBJ1-5	few	TRBD1
CASSQDQGGEQYF	TGTGCCAGCAGTCAAGATCAGGGGGGCGAGCAGTACTTC	TRBV6-1	TRBJ2-7	few	.
CSASVPYEQYF	TGCAGTGCCTCCGTTCCCTACGAGCAGTACTTC	TRBV20-1	TRBJ2-7	.	.
CASSLMPGGFSEQYF	TGTGCCAGCAGCTTAATGCCGGGCGGTTTTAGCGAGCAGTACTTC	TRBV7-3	TRBJ2-7	many	.
CSARAGGEPDTQYF	TGCAGTGCTAGAGCTGGGGGGGAGCCAGATACGCAGTATTTT	TRBV20-1	TRBJ2-3	many	TRBD2
CDSSLTGNIQYF	TGTGACAGCAGCTTGACAGGAAACATTCAGTACTTC	TRBV7-9	TRBJ2-4	many	.
CSASSGDSPLHF	TGCAGTGCTAGTTCCGGTGATTCACCCCTCCACTTT	TRBV20-1	TRBJ1-6	.	.
CSAFRANSPNTEAFF	TGCAGTGCATTCAGGGCTAACTCCCCGAACACTGAAGCTTTCTTT	TRBV20-1	TRBJ1-1	many	.
CSARVQGADQPQHF	TGCAGTGCTAGAGTGCAGGGGGCGGACCAGCCCCAGCATTTT	TRBV20-1	TRBJ1-5	.	TRBD1
CASSSKTGSWGANVLTF	TGTGCCAGCAGCTCAAAGACAGGGAGTTGGGGGGCCAACGTCCTGACTTTC	TRBV7-9	TRBJ2-6	.	TRBD1
CASSLAGTGGGKTMNTEAFF	TGCGCCAGCAGCTTGGCCGGGACAGGGGGCGGAAAAACGATGAACACTGAAGCTTTCTTT	TRBV5-1	TRBJ1-1	.	TRBD1
CASSLLGGYEQYF	TGTGCCAGCAGCTTACTTGGTGGCTACGAGCAGTACTTC	TRBV7-2	TRBJ2-7	many	.
CASSPFVGGDEQYF	TGTGCCAGCAGTCCCTTTGTGGGGGGTGACGAGCAGTACTTC	TRBV28	TRBJ2-7	many	.
CSVMGADYEQYF	TGCAGCGTTATGGGGGCAGACTACGAGCAGTACTTC	TRBV29-1	TRBJ2-7	many	.
CASSDGLRWEQETQYF	TGTGCCAGCAGTGACGGCCTTAGATGGGAACAGGAGACCCAGTACTTC	TRBV2	TRBJ2-5	few	.
CASSQRTSGDITGELFF	TGTGCCAGCAGCCAAAGAACTAGCGGGGACATCACCGGGGAGCTGTTTTTT	TRBV4-2	TRBJ2-2	.	TRBD2
CASSQVLGGASTEAFF	TGCGCCAGCAGCCAAGTTCTCGGAGGGGCCAGTACTGAAGCTTTCTTT	TRBV4-3	TRBJ1-1	many	.
CASSLGLAGSYNEQFF	TGTGCCAGCAGCCTCGGACTAGCGGGGAGCTACAATGAGCAGTTCTTC	TRBV11-1	TRBJ2-1	.	TRBD2
CASSEEASGGYEQFF	TGTGCCAGCAGTGAAGAGGCTAGCGGGGGTTATGAGCAGTTCTTC	TRBV6-4	TRBJ2-1	many	TRBD2
CASSDWGGNQPQHF	TGTGCCAGCAGTGATTGGGGAGGGAATCAGCCCCAGCATTTT	TRBV2	TRBJ1-5	.	.
CSAIDRGGGGDTQYF	TGCAGTGCCATCGACAGGGGAGGAGGGGGAGATACGCAGTATTTT	TRBV20-1	TRBJ2-3	many	TRBD1
CASSPGPPQSTDTQYF	TGTGCCAGCAGCCCGGGACCCCCTCAGAGCACAGATACGCAGTATTTT	TRBV7-8	TRBJ2-3	many	.
CASSDVDRLSLTDTQYF	TGTGCCAGCAGTGACGTTGACAGGCTGTCCCTCACAGATACGCAGTATTTT	TRBV6-4	TRBJ2-3	.	.
CASSVVSAGANTGELFF	TGTGCCAGCAGCGTAGTATCAGCGGGTGCGAACACCGGGGAGCTGTTTTTT	TRBV9	TRBJ2-2	.	.
CASSFYHRLYPSYNEQFF	TGTGCCAGCAGCTTTTATCACCGACTTTATCCCTCCTACAATGAGCAGTTCTTC	TRBV7-3	TRBJ2-1	.	.
CASSPRDASRGYTF	TGTGCCAGCAGCCCTCGGGACGCCTCTCGTGGCTACACCTTC	TRBV6-1	TRBJ1-2	few	.
CASSRDRINTEAFF	TGTGCCAGCAGTCGGGACAGGATTAACACTGAAGCTTTCTTT	TRBV2	TRBJ1-1	.	TRBD1
CASSTSQGNGNTIYF	TGCGCCAGCAGCACCTCACAGGGGAATGGAAACACCATATATTTT	TRBV5-1	TRBJ1-3	few	TRBD1
CASSLARGLPNTNQQYF	TGTGCCAGCAGCTTAGCGCGTGGGCTTCCTAACACGAACCAGCAGTACTTC	TRBV7-2	TRBJ2-7	few	.
CASRRGTVAQYF	TGTGCCAGCCGTAGGGGAACGGTGGCCCAGTACTTC	TRBV6-2/TRBV6-3	TRBJ2-5	few	.
CASSLSQADTQYF	TGTGCCAGCAGCTTATCTCAGGCAGATACGCAGTATTTT	TRBV7-2	TRBJ2-3	many	.
CASSLPGHPFITDTQYF	TGTGCCAGCAGTTTACCGGGACACCCCTTTATCACAGATACGCAGTATTTT	TRBV28	TRBJ2-3	many	.
CSGWDLGEKLFF	TGCAGCGGTTGGGATCTGGGGGAAAAACTGTTTTTT	TRBV29-1	TRBJ1-4	many	.
CASTRDYGDTQYF	TGTGCCAGCACTCGGGATTACGGAGATACGCAGTATTTT	TRBV9	TRBJ2-3	many	.
CASREWGTGELFF	TGCGCCAGCAGAGAATGGGGTACCGGGGAGCTGTTTTTT	TRBV10-2	TRBJ2-2	many	.
CASSSMYQETQYF	TGTGCCAGCAGCTCGATGTACCAAGAGACCCAGTACTTC	TRBV7-7	TRBJ2-5	many	.